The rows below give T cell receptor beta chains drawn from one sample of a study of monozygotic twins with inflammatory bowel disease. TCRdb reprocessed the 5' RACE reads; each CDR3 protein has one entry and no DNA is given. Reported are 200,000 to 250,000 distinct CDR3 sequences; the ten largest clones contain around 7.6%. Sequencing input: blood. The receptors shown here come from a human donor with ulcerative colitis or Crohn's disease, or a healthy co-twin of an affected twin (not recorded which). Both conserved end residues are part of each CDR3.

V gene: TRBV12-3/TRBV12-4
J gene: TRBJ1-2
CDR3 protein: CASSFGTAFRGYTF

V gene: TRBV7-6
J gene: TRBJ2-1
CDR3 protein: CASSLARGWIDQYNEQFF

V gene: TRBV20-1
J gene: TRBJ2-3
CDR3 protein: CSAELRDTDTQYF

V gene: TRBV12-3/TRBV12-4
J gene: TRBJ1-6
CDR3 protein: CASTRGGQGVFSPLHF

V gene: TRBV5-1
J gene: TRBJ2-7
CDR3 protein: CASSGAPGQGDEQYF

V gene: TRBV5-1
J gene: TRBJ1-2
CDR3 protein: CASKPLARGLTGGYTF

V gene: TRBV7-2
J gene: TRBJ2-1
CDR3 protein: CASSLSGRLSYNEQFF

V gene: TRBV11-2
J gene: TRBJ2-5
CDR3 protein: CASSYSGTGGRETQYF

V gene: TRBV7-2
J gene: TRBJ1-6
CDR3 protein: CASSKHTGGDSPLHF

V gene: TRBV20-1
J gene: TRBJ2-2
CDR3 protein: CSVAGQQNTGELFF

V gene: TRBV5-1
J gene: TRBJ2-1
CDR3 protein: CASSLGGRVHNEQFF

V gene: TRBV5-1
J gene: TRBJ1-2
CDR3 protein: CASSWSSGTGEIGYTF

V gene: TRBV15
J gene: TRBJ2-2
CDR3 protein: CATSRDDQTGELFF

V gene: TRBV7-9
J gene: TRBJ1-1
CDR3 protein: CASSLSRDTEAFF

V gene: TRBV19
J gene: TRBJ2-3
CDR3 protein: CASSTWDSGTDTQYF

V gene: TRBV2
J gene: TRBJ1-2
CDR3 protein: CASGPRGRDYGYTF

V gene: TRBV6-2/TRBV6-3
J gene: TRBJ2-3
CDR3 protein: CASSPGVNTDTQYF

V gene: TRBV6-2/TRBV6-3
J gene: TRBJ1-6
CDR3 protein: CASSYTAGSPLHF

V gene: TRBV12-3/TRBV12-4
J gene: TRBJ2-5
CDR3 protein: CASIGTSGGETQYF

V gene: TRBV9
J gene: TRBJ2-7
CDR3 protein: CASSGSGSSYEQYF

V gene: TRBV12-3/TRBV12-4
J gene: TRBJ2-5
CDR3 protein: CASSLRYQETQYF

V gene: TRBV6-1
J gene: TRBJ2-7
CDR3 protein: CASSEAGTGGYEQYF

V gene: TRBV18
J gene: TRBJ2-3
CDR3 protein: CASSPGQAGTDTQYF

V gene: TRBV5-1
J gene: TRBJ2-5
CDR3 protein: CASSLSSGEETQYF

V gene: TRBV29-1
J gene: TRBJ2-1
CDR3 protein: CSGGMRLAGNEQFF

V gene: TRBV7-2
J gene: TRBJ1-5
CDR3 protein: CASSSTVGNNQPQHF

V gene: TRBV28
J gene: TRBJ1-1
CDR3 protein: CASSLWGRGRNTEAFF

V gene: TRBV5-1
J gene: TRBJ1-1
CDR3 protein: CASSLGRVGRSEAFF

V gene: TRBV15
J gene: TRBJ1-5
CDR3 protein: CASGHGGNQPQHF

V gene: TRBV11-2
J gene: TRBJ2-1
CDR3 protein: CASSLGQYNNEQFF

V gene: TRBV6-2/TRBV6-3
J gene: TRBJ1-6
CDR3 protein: CASSHPRNSPLHF

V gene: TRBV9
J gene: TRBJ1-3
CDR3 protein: CASSEGESNWRRSGNTIYF

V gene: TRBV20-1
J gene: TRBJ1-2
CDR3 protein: CSAVGGGWGSYGYTF

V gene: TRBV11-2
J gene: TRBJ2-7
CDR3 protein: CASSSPPRGTYEQYF

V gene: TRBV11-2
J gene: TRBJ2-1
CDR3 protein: CASSSLKSPHNEQFF

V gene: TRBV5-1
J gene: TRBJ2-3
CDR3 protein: CASSLDTSGATDTQYF

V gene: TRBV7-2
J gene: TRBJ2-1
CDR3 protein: CASSLARGQYNEQFF

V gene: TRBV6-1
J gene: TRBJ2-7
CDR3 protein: CASSNGQPNSYEQYF

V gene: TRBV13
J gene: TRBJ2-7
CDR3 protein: CASSADSVPNEQYF

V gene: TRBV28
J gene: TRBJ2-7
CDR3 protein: CASSSRVPSYEQYF

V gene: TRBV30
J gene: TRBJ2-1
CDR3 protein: CAWSVRNEQFF

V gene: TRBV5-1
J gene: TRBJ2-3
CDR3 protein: CASSIKGLATDTQYF

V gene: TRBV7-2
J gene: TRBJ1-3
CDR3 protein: CASSSPRGRSGNTIYF

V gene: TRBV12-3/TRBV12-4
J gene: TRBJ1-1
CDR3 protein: CASTSDRTMNTEAFF

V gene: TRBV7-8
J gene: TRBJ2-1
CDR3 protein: CASSLLAPAPLNEQFF

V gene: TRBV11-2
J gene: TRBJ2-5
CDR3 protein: CASSKGVLEETQYF

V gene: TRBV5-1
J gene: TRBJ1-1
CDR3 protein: CARFHRGLNTEAFF

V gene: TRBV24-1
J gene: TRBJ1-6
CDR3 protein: CATSDGAPGNNSPLHF

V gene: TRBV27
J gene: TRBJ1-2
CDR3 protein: CASSSYPPYDRIGYGYTF

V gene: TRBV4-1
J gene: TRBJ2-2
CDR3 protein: CASSQVSLNVAGELFF

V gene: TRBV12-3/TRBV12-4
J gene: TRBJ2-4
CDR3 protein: CASSPPRGLVNIQYF

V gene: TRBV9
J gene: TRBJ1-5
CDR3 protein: CASSAGLNQPQHF

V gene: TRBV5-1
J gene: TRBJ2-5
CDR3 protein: CASSLRGPKETQYF

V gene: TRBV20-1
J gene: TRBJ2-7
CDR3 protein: CSAPQGSSYEQYF